What follows is one TCR beta chain and its context. Original methodology: Reference gene primer amplification in the assay estimated nucleated cell counts. Assay used: immunoSEQ multiplex PCR; TCRdb lists only in-frame clones, some missing. V, J and clone size derive from that table, while D and trimming were established from the DNA sequence. The data show approximately 140,000 clones, roughly 84% seen once. This entry belongs to a study of blood T cell repertoires in COVID-19. Study in general: Sources were T cells, B-cell-depleted T cells, or PBMCs; the material itself was cDNA or gDNA.

This CDR3 comprises 14 residues. Per germline, CDR1 MNHEY and CDR2 SMNVEV (reference sequence). Trimming took off 5 bases at V and 11 bases at J, with 18 bases between the two ends. It was during active infection that Seattle patients were enrolled and then longitudinally followed. The chain carries TRBV27 and TRBJ1-4, with a possible D match to TRBD1 (5 bases). Sequencing was done on a sample of peripheral blood. This receptor was identified in a man aged 25 to 40 with COVID-19, enrolled during active disease. CDR3 loop: CASSPPPGSGKLFF. The CDR3 DNA is TGTGCCAGCAGTCCCCCCCCAGGGTCAGGCAAACTGTTTTTT.